The 25 T cell receptor beta chains reported below all come from one sample, sequenced in a study of breast tumors, draining lymph nodes, adjacent tissues. TCRdb used MiXCR to reprocess the multiplex PCR reads, holding one entry per CDR3 protein. The profile shows fewer than 150,000 distinct CDR3 sequences, approximately 21% of them singletons. The lymph nodes were axillary draining lymph nodes from breast cancer patients. Sequencing was done on a sample of axillary lymph node tissue. The source of these receptors is a female donor with breast cancer. Some clones in this sample may be carry-over from other donors' samples.

This clonotype was seen only once. A much larger clone lies a single base off, so this may be a read error. This sequence joins TRBV20-1 and TRBJ2-1; D is perhaps TRBD1 (5 bases). This CDR3 contains 15 residues. Germline CDR1 and CDR2: DFQATT and SNEGSKA (reference sequence). Here the CDR3 reads CGARGHSVDGYEQFF. Here the CDR3 DNA reads TGCGGTGCTAGGGGTCACTCCGTGGACGGATATGAGCAGTTCTTC.

This clonotype has just a few counts. The CDR3 carries no conserved terminal phenylalanine or tryptophan, so it likely arises from a read error. The chain joins TRBV6-4 to TRBJ2-1; 10 nucleotides agree with TRBD1. This CDR3 comprises 15 residues. The ends lost 3 bases at V and 9 bases at J; junction bases unmatched: 8. Germline-derived CDR1 and CDR2 are MRHNA and SNTAGT. CDR3 protein: CASSEFLDRGSEQFS. DNA for the CDR3: TGTGCCAGCAGTGAGTTTCTGGACAGGGGGAGTGAGCAGTTCTCC.

This clonotype was counted many times. The chain joins TRBV2 to TRBJ1-4; the D is unclear. Trimming stripped 4 bases from V and 6 bases from J, with 12 bases between. The V gene's germline CDR1 is SNHLY and CDR2 FYNNEI. There are 14 residues in the CDR3. DNA of the CDR3: TGTGCCAGCAGTGTAGGTACTTCGGATGAAAAACTGTTTTTT. Its translation is CASSVGTSDEKLFF. Complete variable domain (other parts from reference TRBV2 and TRBJ1-4): EPEVTQTPSHQVTQMGQEVILRCVPISNHLYFYWYRQILGQKVEFLVSFYNNEISEKSEIFDDQFSVERPDGSNFTLKIRSTKLEDSAMYFCASSVGTSDEKLFFGSGTQLSVL.

Only a few counts were recorded for this clonotype. CDR3 DNA sequence: TGTGCCAGCTCCCTACCGGGACAGCGAAATCAGCCCCAGCATTTT. Translating gives CASSLPGQRNQPQHF. The chain joins TRBV6-1 to TRBJ1-5; 7 bases map to TRBD1. V dropped 8 bases and J dropped 4; count of bases not matched to a gene: 11. Looked up from germline, CDR1 is MNHNS and CDR2 is SASEGT. This CDR3 contains 15 residues.

This clonotype was seen at least ten times. V usage is TRBV12-3 or TRBV12-4 and J usage is TRBJ2-7; maybe TRBD2 (7 bases). With 4 bases removed from V and 4 bases from J, the gap between germline ends came to 14 bases. This CDR3 contains 14 residues. CDR3 in amino acids: CASSWGGRGYEQYF. The CDR3 DNA follows: TGTGCCAGCAGTTGGGGGGGGCGCGGGTACGAGCAGTACTTC.

In its sample, this clonotype was seen many times. The V call is TRBV19, the J call TRBJ1-4; TRBD1 agrees at 7 bases. Trimming took 8 bases from V and 6 from J; bases not matched to a gene: 18. Germline V gives CDR1 LNHDA, CDR2 SQIVND (reference sequence). The CDR3 runs to 17 residues. The CDR3 region is CASGDRSLGLSDEKLFF. The DNA for the CDR3 is TGTGCCAGTGGGGACAGATCGTTGGGGTTGTCGGATGAAAAACTGTTTTTT. Complete variable domain (other parts from reference TRBV19 and TRBJ1-4): DGGITQSPKYLFRKEGQNVTLSCEQNLNHDAMYWYRQDPGQGLRLIYYSQIVNDFQKGDIAEGYSVSREKKESFPLTVTSAQKNPTAFYLCASGDRSLGLSDEKLFFGSGTQLSVL.

This clonotype was seen many times. J is TRBJ1-2 and V is TRBV7-2; the D gene is possibly TRBD1 (5 bases). CDR1 and CDR2 from the germline V gene are SGHTA and FQGNSA. This CDR3 has 15 residues. Trimming took off 5 bases at V and 1 base at J, with 14 bases between the two ends. CDR3 region: CASSPGGTLNYGYTF. The CDR3 coding sequence is TGTGCCAGCAGCCCCGGGGGAACCCTTAACTATGGCTACACCTTC.

This clonotype was detected many times. The limits of the CDR3 on the DNA are not certain, so only TCRdb's listed CDR3 is given. The gene calls are TRBV19 and TRBJ1-2; the D call in the table, TRBD1, was not verified against the DNA. 13 amino acids form the CDR3, both terminal residues included. Germline-derived CDR1 and CDR2 are LNHDA and SQIVND (reference sequence). This CDR3 reads CASSIDRFGGGTF.

Worth noting for this clonotype: With a much larger clone just one base away, this may be a read error. The V call is TRBV5-4, the J call TRBJ1-3; no clear D gene. From germline, CDR1 is SGHNT and CDR2 YYREEE (reference sequence). Between the trimmed V and J ends, which lost 0 bases and 3 bases, there was a span of 1 base. The CDR3 spans 12 residues. CDR3 in DNA: TGTGCCAGCAGCTTGGATGGAAACACCATATATTTT. It is translated as CASSLDGNTIYF.

Many counts were recorded for this clonotype. V and J are TRBV7-8 and TRBJ2-3; D is perhaps TRBD1 or TRBD2 (5 bases each). Trimming cost V 1 base and J 0 bases, with 14 bases left between them. Looked up from germline, CDR1 is SGHVS and CDR2 is FQNEAQ. The CDR3 spans 17 residues. The CDR3 reads CASSLVGGVVSTDTQYF. In DNA form, the CDR3 reads TGTGCCAGCAGCTTAGTTGGGGGAGTGGTGAGCACAGATACGCAGTATTTT.

This clonotype has at least ten counts. This sequence joins TRBV10-3 and TRBJ1-5; a possible D gene is TRBD1 (5 bases). CDR3 length equals 14 residues. Trimming took off 1 base at V and 3 bases at J, with 7 bases between the two ends. Looked up from germline, CDR1 is ENHRY and CDR2 is SYGVKD. For the CDR3, the DNA is TGTGCCATCAGTGAGTTTGGGGCCAATCAGCCCCAGCATTTT. This gives the protein CAISEFGANQPQHF.

This clonotype was seen many times. J is TRBJ2-7 and V is TRBV28, with TRBD2 matching over 8 bases. J gave up 3 bases and V 5 bases, and 12 bases lay outside the gene matches. Germline values: CDR1 MDHEN, CDR2 SYDVKM. The CDR3 consists of 16 residues. The CDR3 is CASSLPQREYGYEQYF. The CDR3 bases are TGTGCCAGCAGTCTCCCCCAGCGGGAGTACGGCTACGAGCAGTACTTC.

This clonotype has ten or more counts. The chain couples TRBV6-6 to TRBJ1-6; D not resolved. CDR3 size: 19 residues. The germline CDR1 and CDR2 sequences are MNHNY and SVGAGI (reference sequence). Trimming left V 7 bases short and J 0 bases short, with 22 bases between. The CDR3 coding sequence is TGTGCCAGCATTTCGTCGATTGGCCCAAGTCGCTCCTATAATTCACCCCTCCACTTT. Translated, it gives CASISSIGPSRSYNSPLHF.

Details on this clonotype: A single base separates this from a much larger clone, so it may be a read error. As the CDR3 is not closed by the conserved phenylalanine or tryptophan, this likely results from a read error. V usage is TRBV2 and J usage is TRBJ1-5; D might be TRBD1 (6 bases). Deletions cut 10 bases from V and 1 base from J, with 11 bases between. This CDR3 has 13 residues. Germline loops: CDR1 SNHLY, CDR2 FYNNEI. CDR3 DNA sequence: TGTGCCACCGCAGGGGAGAGCAATCAGCCCCAGCATTCT. Its translation: CATAGESNQPQHS.

The sample holds many counts of this clonotype. The genes are TRBV24-1 and TRBJ2-2; D gene uncertain. The CDR3 covers 13 residues. Trimming removed 5 bases from V and 4 bases from J, with 7 bases in between. Germline-derived CDR1 and CDR2 are KGHDR and SFDVKD. Here the CDR3 reads CATSAGFTGELFF. Written as DNA, the CDR3 is TGTGCCACCAGTGCCGGTTTCACCGGGGAGCTGTTTTTT.

Ten or more counts support this clonotype. CDR3 DNA sequence: TGTGCCTGGAGTGGCCTCTATGGGCCCCAGCATTTT. It specifies CAWSGLYGPQHF. The chain couples TRBV30 to TRBJ1-5; D ambiguous. The CDR3 is made up of 12 amino acids. Looked up from germline, CDR1 is GTSNPN and CDR2 is SVGIG (reference sequence). V lost 1 base and J lost 9, with 10 bases in between.

This clonotype was picked up many times. The rearrangement uses TRBV9 and TRBJ2-1; 13 nucleotides match TRBD2. J was trimmed by 3 bases and V by 2 bases; bases with no gene match: 5. Germline lookup yields CDR1 SGDLS and CDR2 YYNGEE. The CDR3 extends over 17 amino acids. The CDR3 DNA reads TGTGCCAGCAGCGTCCCACTAGCGGGAGGGGTCTACAATGAGCAGTTCTTC. It encodes CASSVPLAGGVYNEQFF.

This chain uses TRBV6-1 with TRBJ1-4; D is perhaps TRBD1 (5 bases). V lost 4 bases to trimming and J lost 10 bases, with 25 bases between them. The length of the CDR3 is 17 residues. In germline, CDR1 is MNHNS, CDR2 SASEGT. Here the CDR3 reads CASSVQASRGLSGKLFF. The CDR3 DNA follows: TGTGCCAGCAGTGTACAGGCCTCTCGAGGGTTAAGTGGAAAACTGTTTTTT.

This clonotype was picked up many times. J is TRBJ2-7 and V is TRBV20-1, with D possibly TRBD2 on 6 matching bases. This CDR3 comprises 14 residues. V lost 3 bases and J lost 4, with 16 bases in between. Per germline, CDR1 DFQATT and CDR2 SNEGSKA (reference sequence). The CDR3 DNA reads TGCAGTGCTAGTATCGGGACTGGGGGATACGAGCAGTACTTC. Translation gives CSASIGTGGYEQYF.

At least ten counts were recorded for this clonotype. This chain joins TRBV30 and TRBJ2-7; the match to TRBD2 covers 10 bases. The CDR3 sequence is 14 residues long. Germline V gene lookup returns CDR1 GTSNPN and CDR2 SVGIG (reference sequence). After removal of 0 bases from V and 2 bases from J, the junction contained 1 base not matched to a gene. CDR3 loop: CAWSVGLAAYEQYF. The CDR3 DNA follows: TGTGCCTGGAGTGTCGGACTAGCGGCCTACGAGCAGTACTTC.

This clonotype was observed many times. This sequence joins TRBV29-1 and TRBJ2-5; D ambiguous. Germline loops: CDR1 SQVTM, CDR2 ANQGSEA. The CDR3 is made up of 15 amino acids. V shed 1 base and J shed 1 base, with 13 bases lying between them. The DNA for the CDR3 is TGCAGCGTTGAAGGCGTAGCCGACGCCCAAGAGACCCAGTACTTC. It specifies CSVEGVADAQETQYF.

This clonotype was recorded at least ten times. This rearrangement joins TRBV27 to TRBJ2-7; no clear D gene. Germline V gene lookup returns CDR1 MNHEY and CDR2 SMNVEV (reference sequence). V lost 0 bases and J 2 bases, leaving 11 bases between the germline ends. The CDR3 loop spans 15 amino acids. The CDR3 is CASSLSAGNPYEQYF. In nucleotides, the CDR3 is TGTGCCAGCAGTTTATCGGCAGGTAACCCCTACGAGCAGTACTTC.

The sample holds many counts of this clonotype. This chain connects TRBV4-1 to TRBJ2-1, with no clear D. This CDR3 has 16 residues. Germline CDR1 reads MGHRA; CDR2 reads YSYEKL. The V end was cut by 0 bases, the J end by 6 bases, with 15 bases between. DNA for the CDR3: TGCGCCAGCAGCCAAGATAACGGGTCCCCCAGCAATGAGCAGTTCTTC. This sequence encodes CASSQDNGSPSNEQFF.

This clonotype was observed at least ten times. This chain joins TRBV6-6 and TRBJ1-5; 8 bases fit TRBD1. Germline V gene sequence: CDR1 MNHNY, CDR2 SVGAGI (reference sequence). V was clipped by 6 bases and J by 0 bases; unmatched bases: 10. The CDR3 covers 17 residues. The CDR3 loop reads CASRGDRTLYSNQPQHF. The CDR3 bases are TGTGCCAGCAGGGGGGACAGGACTCTGTATAGCAATCAGCCCCAGCATTTT.

This clonotype was seen at least ten times. This chain joins TRBV7-9 and TRBJ1-2; a possible D gene is TRBD1 (6 bases). This CDR3 is 14 amino acids long. V lost 2 bases to trimming and J lost 8 bases, with 15 bases between them. Per germline, CDR1 SEHNR and CDR2 FQNEAQ (reference sequence). The CDR3 DNA follows: TGTGCCAGCAGCTTAACCCAACAGGGTAACGGCTACACCTTC. Amino acids: CASSLTQQGNGYTF. Based on the CDR3 plus reference TRBV7-9 and TRBJ1-2, the full variable domain is DTGVSQNPRHKITKRGQNVTFRCDPISEHNRLYWYRQTLGQGPEFLTYFQNEAQLEKSRLLSDRFSAERPKGSFSTLEIQRTEQGDSAMYLCASSLTQQGNGYTFGSGTRLTVV.